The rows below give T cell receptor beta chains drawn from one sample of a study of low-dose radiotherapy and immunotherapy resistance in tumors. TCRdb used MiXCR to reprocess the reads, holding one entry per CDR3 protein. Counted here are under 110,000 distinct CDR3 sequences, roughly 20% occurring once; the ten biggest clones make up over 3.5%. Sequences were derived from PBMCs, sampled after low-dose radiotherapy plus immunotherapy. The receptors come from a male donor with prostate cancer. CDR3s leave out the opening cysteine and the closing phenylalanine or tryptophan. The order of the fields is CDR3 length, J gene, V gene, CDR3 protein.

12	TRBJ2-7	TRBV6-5	ASSEGSGTYEQY
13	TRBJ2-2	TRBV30	AWSVRRMNTGELF
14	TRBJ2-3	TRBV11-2	ASSPDQAGSRTTQY
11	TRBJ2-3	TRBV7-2	ASRDRITDTQY
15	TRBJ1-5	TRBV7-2	ASSLPHTGAGDQPQH
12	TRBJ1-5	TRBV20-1	SARDQGGDQPQH
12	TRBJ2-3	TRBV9	ASSPRTSTDTQY
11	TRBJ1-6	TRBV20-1	SAKEQGDSPLH
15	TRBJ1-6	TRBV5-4	ASSRGTGSSYNSPLH
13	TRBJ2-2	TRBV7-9	ASIVGSKNTGELF
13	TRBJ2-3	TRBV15	ATSREGRVSDTQY
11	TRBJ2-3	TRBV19	ASSMGWTDTQY
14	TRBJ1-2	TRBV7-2	ASSLYIGQGSNGYT
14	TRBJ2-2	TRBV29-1	SVRDRGRGGAGELF
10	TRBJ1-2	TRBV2	ASSVQDYGYT
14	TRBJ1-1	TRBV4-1	ASSQHLFNRGTEAF
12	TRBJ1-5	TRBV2	ASQLLGTNQPQH
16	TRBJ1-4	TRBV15	ATSTIYTSSYVNEKLF
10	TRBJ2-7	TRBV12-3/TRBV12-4	ASSWTGYEQY
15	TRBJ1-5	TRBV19	ASPNGWADNSNQPQH
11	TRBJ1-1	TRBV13	ASSLERPLEAF
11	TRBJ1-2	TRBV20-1	SARGQSNYGYT
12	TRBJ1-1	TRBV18	ASSPLGQYTEAF
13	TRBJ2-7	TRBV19	ASSVGTESSYEQY
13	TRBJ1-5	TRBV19	ASTGQGLVNQPQH
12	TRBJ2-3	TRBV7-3	ASSEGQATDTQY
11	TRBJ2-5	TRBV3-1	ASSRDRQETQY
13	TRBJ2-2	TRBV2	ASRGATGRGGELF
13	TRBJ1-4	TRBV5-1	ASSLEGARNEKLF
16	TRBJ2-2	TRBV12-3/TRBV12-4	ASRINLVGTPNTGELF
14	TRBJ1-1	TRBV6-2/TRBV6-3	ASSYSVGRLNTEAF
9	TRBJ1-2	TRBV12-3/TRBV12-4	ASSSWMGYT
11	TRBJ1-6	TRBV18	ASSPGGNSPLH
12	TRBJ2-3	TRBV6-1	ASTGSGAADTQY
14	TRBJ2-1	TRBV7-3	ASSFLAGVSYNEQF
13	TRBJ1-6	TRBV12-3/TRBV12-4	ASGPGSSYNSPLH
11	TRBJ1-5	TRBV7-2	ASSLRNNSPQH
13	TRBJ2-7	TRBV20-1	SARGPRQGSYEQY
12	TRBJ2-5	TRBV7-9	ASSSLGHQETRY